This T cell receptor beta chain was documented in a study of blood T cell repertoires in COVID-19. The wider study: Both acute and convalescent COVID-19 samples were obtained from the United States, Italy and Spain.

Germline V gene data show CDR1 as SGHRS and CDR2 as YFSETQ. V shed 5 bases, J shed 1 base, and the junction held 5 bases outside the gene matches. This CDR3 has 15 amino acids. Some clones are missing from TCRdb's copy, which holds only in-frame ones; the method was immunoSEQ multiplex PCR. Of under 250,000 clones listed, roughly 84% were seen once; the top ten hold around 4%. This rearrangement joins TRBV5-1 to TRBJ1-4; TRBD1 matches at 7 bases. The sequence derives from a man aged 45-65 years with active or convalescent COVID-19. The sequencing sample was made of peripheral blood. The CDR3 here is CASSLYRGTNEKLFF. The CDR3 nucleotides read TGCGCCAGCAGTCTCTACAGGGGAACTAATGAAAAACTGTTTTTT.